This section outlines one T cell receptor beta chain sequence together with its context. Sample time point: persistent/refractory GD, antithyroid drugs over 5 years with positive TRAb. Making the TCR library involved RNA that had been extracted from PBMCs. These data come from a study of regulatory T cells in long-lasting Graves disease. Arm-PCR of CDR3 regions with iRepertoire HTBI primers generated TCR beta libraries. MiXCR, run by TCRdb on the multiplex PCR reads, gives a single entry per CDR3 protein. The data contain approximately 400,000 distinct CDR3 sequences, roughly 20% of them singletons. The CDR3 is made up of 16 amino acids. The J segment lost 2 bases and the V segment lost 1 base, leaving 8 bases of the junction unmatched.

The source of this sequence is a female donor with Graves disease. The V gene is TRBV12-3 or TRBV12-4, the J gene TRBJ2-7; 7 positions agree with TRBD2. The specimen was peripheral blood mononuclear cells (PBMCs), collected when the disease was refractory, from a patient treated with antithyroid drugs. CDR3 bases: TGTGCCAGCAGTTTAGTAATTAGCGGGTCCGCCTACGAGCAGTACTTC. Its translation is CASSLVISGSAYEQYF.